This T cell receptor beta chain was recovered during a study of post-analysis software for immune sequencing data. Prepared TCR beta cDNA libraries contained unique molecular identifiers. One entry per CDR3 protein, called by TCRdb with MiXCR from the PCR reads. The profile covers hundreds of thousands of distinct CDR3 sequences, with 45% appearing a single time and 12% taken by the ten largest. The CDR3 runs to 13 residues. V lost 4 bases to trimming and J lost 6 bases, with 10 bases between them. Per the germline V gene, CDR1 is KGHDR and CDR2 is SFDVKD. General observations from the study: TRBV5-6, TRBV5-1 and TRBV20-1 belonged to a set of about five TRBV segments that were more frequent in patients than controls. Comparison with controls showed significantly lower normalized Chao1 diversity in multiple sclerosis patients.

In regard to this clonotype: Its antigen is currently unknown.

The chain combines TRBV24-1 with TRBJ2-3, with D unclear. This receptor was taken from a girl aged 5-17 years with multiple sclerosis. Material: blood. This chain's CDR3 is CATSEGFRDTQYF. The CDR3 nucleotides are TGTGCCACCAGTGAGGGATTTCGGGATACGCAGTATTTT.